What follows are 25 T cell receptor beta chains derived from one specimen sequenced in a study of Ad26.COV2.S vaccination and SARS-CoV-2 variants (dated by TCRdb to the early 2020s). The treatment or condition label of this sample denotes: some 19 received Ad26.COV2.S at low or high dose, single or two shots; about 5 received placebo; per-sample allocation not given. For vaccine and placebo recipients, repertoires were sequenced using samples collected on day 63 after the first injection. The method was the immunoSEQ multiplex PCR assay. TCRdb took this table from immuneACCESS and kept in-frame rearrangements with V and J called. Such tables lack part of the clones; where checked against another copy, unresolved V genes explain under half of the gap, and the rest is unexplained. The sample table lists about 400,000 clones, 85% to 90% of them with a count of one. The ten largest clones represent about 3.6% of the sample.

The starting material was peripheral blood, obtained in a trial of Ad26.COV2.S vaccine versus placebo. Receptor source: a person aged 18-60 years who received the Ad26.COV2.S COVID-19 vaccine or a placebo.

The chain uses TRBV5-8 and TRBJ1-6; maybe TRBD1 (6 bases). Looked up from germline, CDR1 is SGHTS and CDR2 is YDEGEE. Trimming stripped 4 bases from V and 9 bases from J, with 11 bases between. The CDR3 sequence is 13 residues long. Written as DNA, the CDR3 is TGTGCCAGCAGCCGGACAGTACTTTCACCCCTCCACTTT. This gives the protein CASSRTVLSPLHF.

V gene TRBV5-6 combines with J gene TRBJ2-7, with no clear D. Germline V CDR1 and CDR2: SGHDT, YYEEEE. The CDR3 is made up of 14 amino acids. The V gene lost 0 bases and the J gene lost 1 base, with 8 bases spanning the gap. CDR3 sequence: CASSLVGRSYEQYF. The CDR3 DNA reads as TGTGCCAGCAGCTTGGTGGGCCGATCCTACGAGCAGTACTTC. The full variable domain, in which reference TRBV5-6 and TRBJ2-7 provide the parts outside the CDR3, is DAGVTQSPTHLIKTRGQQVTLRCSPKSGHDTVSWYQQALGQGPQFIFQYYEEEERQRGNFPDRFSGHQFPNYSSELNVNALLLGDSALYLCASSLVGRSYEQYFGPGTRLTVT.

This clone was observed once. The chain employs TRBV4-3 and TRBJ2-2; no clear D. Germline lookup yields CDR1 LGHNA and CDR2 YSLEER. Trimming took 1 base from V and 0 from J, leaving 6 bases between them. This CDR3 is 15 amino acids long. The CDR3: CASSQGAANTGELFF. CDR3 bases: TGCGCCAGCAGCCAAGGGGCAGCGAACACCGGGGAGCTGTTTTTT.

This clone has only one observation. Other DNA sequences in the sample encode the same CDR3. The chain uses TRBV6-1 and TRBJ1-5; 8 bases agree with TRBD1. From germline, CDR1 is MNHNS and CDR2 SASEGT. The CDR3 has 15 amino acids. Unmatched junction bases numbered 0, after V lost 2 bases and J lost 0 bases. CDR3 bases: TGTGCCAGCAGTGAAACAGGGGGTAGCAATCAGCCCCAGCATTTT. This encodes CASSETGGSNQPQHF.

This chain connects TRBV28 to TRBJ1-5; no clear D. This CDR3 comprises 14 residues. In germline, CDR1 is MDHEN, CDR2 SYDVKM. Deletions cut 7 bases from V and 9 bases from J, with 19 bases between. The CDR3 DNA is TGTGCCAGCATCTGGGGTCGCGCGGCGTTGCCCCAGCATTTT. Translated, it gives CASIWGRAALPQHF.

This chain connects TRBV5-4 to TRBJ2-3; 9 bases are shared with TRBD2. This CDR3 comprises 18 residues. Unmatched junction bases numbered 14, after V lost 4 bases and J lost 2 bases. Germline-derived CDR1 and CDR2 are SGHNT and YYREEE (reference sequence). For the CDR3, the DNA is TGTGCCAGCAGCCAAATAGCGGGGGCCATCGCACCCACAGATACGCAGTATTTT. Protein: CASSQIAGAIAPTDTQYF.

This clone was recorded once. This chain connects TRBV20-1 to TRBJ1-2, with a weak D call TRBD1 (6 bases). Germline V CDR1 and CDR2: DFQATT, SNEGSKA (reference sequence). This CDR3 spans 12 amino acids. The ends were cut back, 3 bases at V and 3 bases at J, with 8 bases in the middle. DNA for the CDR3: TGCAGTGCTAGTCGGACAGACTATGGCTACACCTTC. Its translation: CSASRTDYGYTF.

This clone was found once. V is TRBV11-3 and J is TRBJ2-5; tentatively, D is TRBD2 (5 bases). The germline gives CDR1 SGHNT, CDR2 YENEEA. V dropped 3 bases and J dropped 5 bases, with 19 bases sitting between them. CDR3 size: 16 residues. CDR3 amino acids: CASSLGMADRGETQYF. The CDR3 coding sequence is TGTGCCAGCAGCTTGGGAATGGCGGATCGGGGTGAGACCCAGTACTTC.

This chain connects TRBV11-2 to TRBJ2-7, with D hard to call. CDR1 SGHAT and CDR2 FQNNGV come from the germline V gene. Trimming cost V 5 bases and J 3 bases, with 8 bases left between them. This CDR3 is 12 amino acids long. CDR3 in amino acids: CASSPLNYEQYF. CDR3 in DNA: TGTGCCAGCAGCCCTCTAAACTACGAGCAGTACTTC.

This sequence joins TRBV10-3 and TRBJ2-1; 12 bases are a match to TRBD2. The CDR3 totals 15 residues. Trimming took 4 bases from V and 8 from J; bases not matched to a gene: 6. Looked up from germline, CDR1 is ENHRY and CDR2 is SYGVKD. The CDR3 is CAISVGLAGRDEQFF. The CDR3 DNA sequence: TGTGCCATCAGTGTAGGACTAGCGGGGAGGGATGAGCAGTTCTTC.

The genes are TRBV7-2 and TRBJ1-2; tentative D call: TRBD1 (6 bases). The CDR3 covers 15 residues. The germline V gene encodes CDR1 SGHTA and CDR2 FQGNSA. V dropped 5 bases and J dropped 6 bases, with 19 bases sitting between them. For the CDR3, the DNA is TGTGCCAGCAGCCCTCGGACGCCAGGGGAAAATGGCTACACCTTC. This encodes CASSPRTPGENGYTF.

The chain joins TRBV28 to TRBJ1-4; D not certain. This CDR3 has 15 residues. CDR1 is MDHEN and CDR2 is SYDVKM in the germline V gene. V lost 5 bases, J lost 5 bases, and 15 bases lay in between. CDR3 loop: CASSPYSERNEKLFF. As DNA, the CDR3 is TGTGCCAGCAGTCCCTACAGCGAGCGCAATGAAAAACTGTTTTTT.

This clone has a single count. J is TRBJ2-7 and V is TRBV6-2 or TRBV6-3; perhaps TRBD2 as D (7 bases). The CDR3 consists of 14 residues. Germline V gene lookup returns CDR1 MNHEY and CDR2 SVGEGT. V was clipped by 2 bases and J by 3 bases, with 11 bases between them. The CDR3, as DNA: TGTGCCAGCAGTTACGGGGGGGGCGTCTACGAGCAGTACTTC. Its translation is CASSYGGGVYEQYF.

The chain couples TRBV12-3 or TRBV12-4 to TRBJ1-2; no clear D gene. V gave up 3 bases and J gave up 2 bases, with 7 bases separating them. This CDR3 region has 13 residues. The CDR3 nucleotides read TGTGCCAGCAGTTTCCAGACCAACTATGGCTACACCTTC. It encodes CASSFQTNYGYTF.

The V gene is TRBV7-2, the J gene TRBJ2-2; D is possibly TRBD2 (7 bases). Trimming removed 0 bases at V and 6 bases at J, with 17 bases between. Germline V gives CDR1 SGHTA, CDR2 FQGNSA. The CDR3 contains 17 residues. CDR3 residues: CASSLAQGRGLAGELFF. The CDR3 DNA reads TGTGCCAGCAGCTTAGCGCAGGGGCGGGGGTTAGCCGGGGAGCTGTTTTTT.

There are a few counts of this clone. The chain uses TRBV27 and TRBJ1-6, with D perhaps matching TRBD1 (6 bases). Germline lookup yields CDR1 MNHEY and CDR2 SMNVEV (reference sequence). Trimming removed 0 bases from V and 9 bases from J, with 12 bases in between. This CDR3 spans 15 amino acids. CDR3 DNA: TGTGCCAGCAGTTTATCGTCAGGGGTCGGTTCACCCCTCCACTTT. Amino acids: CASSLSSGVGSPLHF.

V gene TRBV12-2 combines with J gene TRBJ2-7; whether TRBD1, the table's D call, matches the DNA was not checked. TRBV12-2 is recorded as a pseudogene. This CDR3 contains 14 residues. The DNA of the CDR3 is TGTGCAAGTCGCTTATGGGACAGGGGGTACGAGCAGTACTTC. Its translation is CASRLWDRGYEQYF.

This clone was recorded many times. The rearrangement joins TRBV5-4 to TRBJ1-1, with D possibly TRBD1 on 5 matching bases. The CDR3 has 14 residues. The V gene lost 2 bases and the J gene lost 3 bases, with 11 bases spanning the gap. CDR1 and CDR2 (germline): SGHNT, YYREEE (reference sequence). The CDR3 DNA follows: TGTGCCAGCAGCTTTTCAGGGCTTTACACTGAAGCTTTCTTT. It specifies CASSFSGLYTEAFF. The variable domain in full, completed from reference TRBV5-4 and TRBJ1-1, reads ETGVTQSPTHLIKTRGQQVTLRCSSQSGHNTVSWYQQALGQGPQFIFQYYREEENGRGNFPPRFSGLQFPNYSSELNVNALELDDSALYLCASSFSGLYTEAFFGQGTRLTVV.

This clone was detected once. The chain couples TRBV11-3 to TRBJ2-2; D is perhaps TRBD1 (6 bases). Trimming removed 1 base from V and 3 bases from J, with 9 bases in between. Germline values: CDR1 SGHNT, CDR2 YENEEA. This CDR3 has 15 residues. The CDR3 reads CASSLVRGYTGELFF. CDR3 nucleotide sequence: TGTGCCAGCAGCTTAGTCAGGGGATACACCGGGGAGCTGTTTTTT.

This chain uses TRBV6-2 or TRBV6-3 with TRBJ2-5, with a weak D call TRBD2 (6 bases). Germline V gives CDR1 MNHEY, CDR2 SVGEGT. Trimming removed 3 bases at V and 7 bases at J, with 15 bases between. The CDR3 is 14 residues long. CDR3 sequence: CASSYRGIGATQYF. The CDR3 bases are TGTGCCAGCAGTTATCGGGGGATCGGGGCGACCCAGTACTTC.

The J gene is TRBJ2-7, the V gene TRBV4-3; D is perhaps TRBD1 (7 bases). CDR1 is LGHNA and CDR2 is YSLEER in the germline V gene. V lost 6 bases and J 6 bases, leaving 18 bases between the germline ends. The CDR3 covers 14 residues. In nucleotides, the CDR3 is TGCGCCAGCAGACGAGGCAGGGGGGTTGGCGAGCAGTACTTC. Translating gives CASRRGRGVGEQYF.

The rearrangement joins TRBV6-2 or TRBV6-3 to TRBJ2-7; 11 bases align to TRBD2. In germline, CDR1 is MNHEY, CDR2 SVGEGT. V trimming: 0 bases; J trimming: 3 bases; junction bases outside the gene matches: 1. This CDR3 comprises 15 residues. The DNA of the CDR3 is TGTGCCAGCAGTTACTCTAGCGGGGGGGTCTACGAGCAGTACTTC. Translating gives CASSYSSGGVYEQYF.

There are a few counts of this clone. This rearrangement joins TRBV5-6 to TRBJ1-5; D is possibly TRBD1 (5 bases). Germline CDR1 SGHDT, CDR2 YYEEEE. The CDR3 is 15 amino acids. Trimming stripped 0 bases from V and 5 bases from J, with 12 bases between. CDR3: CASSLGAGTHQPQHF. CDR3 DNA sequence: TGTGCCAGCAGCTTGGGGGCAGGGACCCATCAGCCCCAGCATTTT.

Points on this clone: This sample includes further DNA sequences coding for the same CDR3. The rearrangement uses TRBV9 and TRBJ2-7; the D gene is possibly TRBD2 (5 bases). The CDR3 has 14 amino acids. The V gene lost 0 bases and the J gene lost 2 bases, with 9 bases spanning the gap. The germline gives CDR1 SGDLS, CDR2 YYNGEE. The DNA for the CDR3 is TGTGCCAGCAGCGTAGACGGGGAGCCCTACGAGCAGTACTTC. It is translated as CASSVDGEPYEQYF.

V and J are TRBV4-3 and TRBJ1-2; TRBD1 aligns across 7 bases. V shed 6 bases, J shed 0 bases, and the junction held 10 bases outside the gene matches. Germline CDR1 and CDR2: LGHNA and YSLEER. The CDR3 runs to 16 residues. CDR3 sequence (DNA): TGCGCCAGCAGTCCTCCTGGGACAGCAGCTAACTATGGCTACACCTTC. Its translation is CASSPPGTAANYGYTF.